These T cell receptor beta chains were read from a single sample in a study of cytomegalovirus exposure and HLA in healthy donors. Generated by immunoSEQ multiplex PCR, the TCRdb table keeps only in-frame clones and is missing some. The sample shows over 150,000 clones, 68% of them seen only once. The sample consisted of PBMCs. The receptor set was obtained from a man over 45 in good health and CMV-seronegative. The CDR3 runs from the conserved cysteine through the conserved F or W. The D gene is left open where the match is weak. The listing skips clone size in some rows; elsewhere it reads once, few, many or a size class.

>TRBV12-5|-|TRBJ2-5|-
TGTGCTAGTGGTTTCCTGGAGACCCAGTACTTC
CASGFLETQYF
>TRBV5-1|-|TRBJ2-5|TRBD1
TGCGCCAGCAGATCGACAGGGTATAGAGAGACCCAGTACTTC
CASRSTGYRETQYF
>TRBV7-2|few|TRBJ1-1|-
TGTGCCAGCAGCTCCCGCACAGGAGCTGCCAAGGTGAAGACTGAAGCTTTCTTT
CASSSRTGAAKVKTEAFF
>TRBV5-1|-|TRBJ1-1|-
TGCGCCAGCAGCCGCCTGGGGCAGTTGAACACTGAAGCTTTCTTT
CASSRLGQLNTEAFF
>TRBV28|-|TRBJ2-5|-
TGTGCCAGCAGTTTGAACATCCAAGAGACCCAGTACTTC
CASSLNIQETQYF
>TRBV7-9|once|TRBJ1-4|-
TGTGCCAGCAGCTCGAGGGGAGGGGATGAAAAACTGTTTTTT
CASSSRGGDEKLFF
>TRBV9|-|TRBJ2-5|TRBD2
TGTGCCAGCAGGGAAGGTGCGGGGGGGGCGGAGACCCAGTACTTC
CASREGAGGAETQYF
>TRBV5-6|few|TRBJ2-5|TRBD2
TGTGCCAGCAGCAGAACTAGCGCCCTCCAAGAGACCCAGTACTTC
CASSRTSALQETQYF
>TRBV25-1|-|TRBJ1-1|-
TGTGCCAGCAGTCGCGGGGTGACTGAAGCTTTCTTT
CASSRGVTEAFF
>TRBV7-9|-|TRBJ2-1|-
TGTGCCAGCAGCTTAATACGAGGCTACAATGAGCAGTTCTTC
CASSLIRGYNEQFF
>TRBV29-1|-|TRBJ2-5|-
TGCAGCGCCAAGATGGGTCGGGGAAGGATGGAGACCCAGTACTTC
CSAKMGRGRMETQYF
>TRBV29-1|few|TRBJ2-2|-
TGCAGCGCAACGACAGGCTCGAACACCGGGGAGCTGTTTTTT
CSATTGSNTGELFF
>TRBV6-1|-|TRBJ1-1|-
TGTGCCAGCAGTGGCCCCGACAGGAACAGGATGAACACTGAAGCTTTCTTT
CASSGPDRNRMNTEAFF
>TRBV5-4|-|TRBJ2-5|-
TGTGCCAGCAGCTCCCGTGCCCAAAGAGGGACCCAGTACTTC
CASSSRAQRGTQYF
>TRBV11-2|-|TRBJ1-5|TRBD1
TGTGCCAGCAGCTTCGGGACAGGGGTCAGTCAGCCCCAGCATTTT
CASSFGTGVSQPQHF
>TRBV29-1|-|TRBJ2-7|-
TGCAGCGTGGGGGCCGGCTCTCATCAGACCGAGCAGTACTTC
CSVGAGSHQTEQYF
>TRBV25-1|few|TRBJ2-1|TRBD1
TGTGCCAGCAGTGAATTGAGACAGGGCTACAATGAGCAGTTCTTC
CASSELRQGYNEQFF
>TRBV14|-|TRBJ1-3|-
TGTGCCAGCAGCCAAGTTCGGGGTGGAAACACCATATATTTT
CASSQVRGGNTIYF
>TRBV7-2|-|TRBJ1-2|TRBD1
TGTGCCAGCAGTCCAGAGGGGGCTCTAGGCGGCTACACCTTC
CASSPEGALGGYTF
>TRBV25-1|-|TRBJ1-2|TRBD1
TGTGCCAGCAGTAGACAGGGTACCTATGGCTACACCTTC
CASSRQGTYGYTF
>TRBV5-1|-|TRBJ1-4|-
TGCGCCAGCAGCTTGACCAGGGGAGTACAGGAAAAACTGTTTTTT
CASSLTRGVQEKLFF
>TRBV6-1|few|TRBJ1-2|-
TGTGCCAGCAGGGTGACAGTGGGCGGCTACACCTTC
CASRVTVGGYTF
>TRBV5-1|once|TRBJ1-1|-
TGCGCCAGCAGCCCGCGGACAGATTTGAACACTGAAGCTTTCTTT
CASSPRTDLNTEAFF
>TRBV6-1|few|TRBJ2-7|TRBD1
TGTGCCGGCCAGGGACAGGGGGCATACGAGCAGTACTTC
CAGQGQGAYEQYF
>TRBV7-2|-|TRBJ1-1|TRBD1
TGTGCCAGCAGCAGGGGACAGTTGAACACTGAAGCTTTCTTT
CASSRGQLNTEAFF
>TRBV19|-|TRBJ2-4|TRBD1
TGTGCCAGTAGTATAGAAACAGGGGGCCTCATCAACACCAAAAACATTCAGTACTTC
CASSIETGGLINTKNIQYF
>TRBV6-4|-|TRBJ1-2|TRBD1
TGTGCCAGCAGGCCGGGACAGGGGGATCATGGCTACACCTTC
CASRPGQGDHGYTF
>TRBV11-3|-|TRBJ2-7|-
TGTGCCAGCAGCGCCTTCCGAGGGTCCGAGCAGTACTTC
CASSAFRGSEQYF
>TRBV27|-|TRBJ1-1|-
TGTGCCAGCAGTTTAAAAAGAGGGATCAACACTGAAGCTTTCTTT
CASSLKRGINTEAFF
>TRBV11-2|few|TRBJ2-3|-
TGTGCCAGCAGCTTAGGGGGCCGCACAGATACGCAGTATTTT
CASSLGGRTDTQYF
>TRBV6-1|few|TRBJ1-6|-
TGTGCCAGCAGTGAAGAAGGACAAGAGGAACCCCTCCACTTT
CASSEEGQEEPLHF
>TRBV10-1|few|TRBJ1-2|-
TGCGCCAGCAGCGCCGGGAACTTCTATGGCTACACCTTC
CASSAGNFYGYTF
>TRBV5-1|few|TRBJ1-2|-
TGCGCCAGCCGCCCTGCCTCGGCAGGGGCCTATGGCTACACCTTC
CASRPASAGAYGYTF
>TRBV20-1|few|TRBJ1-4|-
TGCAGTGCTAGATCCCCGGAAAAACTGTTTTTT
CSARSPEKLFF
>TRBV11-1|few|TRBJ2-1|-
TGTGCCAGCAGCCGCGCCTACAATGAGCAGTTCTTC
CASSRAYNEQFF
>TRBV6-5|-|TRBJ1-2|-
TGTGCCAGCAGTTACTCGAAAAACGGAGACTATGGCTACACCTTC
CASSYSKNGDYGYTF
>TRBV12-5|few|TRBJ2-5|TRBD1
TGTGCTAGTGGTCAGGACAGGGGCTGGCAAGAGACCCAGTACTTC
CASGQDRGWQETQYF
>TRBV7-9|-|TRBJ2-1|-
TGTGCCAGCAGCGAGAGGGGGGGGACTTACAATGAGCAGTTCTTC
CASSERGGTYNEQFF
>TRBV2|-|TRBJ2-2|-
TGTGCCATCCAGGGTCTACGGAACACCGGGGAGCTGTTTTTT
CAIQGLRNTGELFF
>TRBV5-5|-|TRBJ2-5|-
TGTGCCAGCATCCTAGAGGCGGGGACCCAGTACTTC
CASILEAGTQYF
>TRBV5-1|-|TRBJ1-2|-
TGCGCCAGCAGCTTGGCTAAGGAGGCCAACTATGGCTACACCTTC
CASSLAKEANYGYTF
>TRBV14|-|TRBJ1-1|TRBD1
TGTGCCAGCAGCCAAGATTTGGGACAGGTGAACACTGAAGCTTTCTTT
CASSQDLGQVNTEAFF
>TRBV7-2|-|TRBJ2-7|TRBD2
TGTGCCAGCAGCTTAGAGCTAGCGGGTTCCCTCTCCTACGAGCAGTACTTC
CASSLELAGSLSYEQYF
>TRBV7-9|-|TRBJ1-1|-
TGTGCCAGCAGCTTGATAGGGGAATCAGAAGCTTTCTTT
CASSLIGESEAFF
>TRBV29-1|-|TRBJ2-2|TRBD2
TGCAGCTCCCGACTAGCGGGGGGCACCGGGGAGCTGTTTTTT
CSSRLAGGTGELFF
>TRBV11-3|-|TRBJ1-1|-
TGTGCCAGCAGCTTGCAGGTCCCCATGAACACTGAAGCTTTCTTT
CASSLQVPMNTEAFF